A single sample is the source of the 9 T cell receptor beta chains below, sequenced in a study of beta chain features in type 1 diabetes. Study results and caveats: Moderate but significant shortening of TCRB CDR3s was recorded in all four CD4+ subsets from Type 1 diabetes patients.

What these receptors recognize is not known. Expressed TCRB transcripts got sequenced, as all isolated RNA was reverse transcribed. The method was immunoSEQ multiplex PCR; TCRdb's version includes in-frame clones alone and lacks a portion of them. This table holds around 240,000 clones, 16% found once. The source material was naive CD4+ T cells from blood. The receptors were sampled from a young man with type 1 diabetes.

CDR3 nucleotides: TGTGCCAGCAGCTCCGGGTGGGGCTACAATGAGCAGTTCTTC. Protein sequence: CASSSGWGYNEQFF. The chain carries TRBV11-2 and TRBJ2-1; D unresolved. The CDR3 is made up of 14 amino acids. V lost 4 bases to trimming and J lost 3 bases, with 10 bases between them. The germline gives CDR1 SGHAT, CDR2 FQNNGV.

With regard to this clone: The sample contains more than one DNA sequence encoding this CDR3. The rearrangement links TRBV30 to TRBJ2-7; D is undetermined. Germline V gene data show CDR1 as GTSNPN and CDR2 as SVGIG (reference sequence). The CDR3 is 11 amino acids. Trimming shortened V by 2 bases and J by 2 bases, and 4 bases separated the two germline ends. CDR3 protein: CAWSTAYEQYF. CDR3 nucleotides: TGTGCCTGGAGTACAGCCTACGAGCAGTACTTC.

This clone was counted between two and nine times. The CDR3 region is CASSLAAGLPTEAFF. The CDR3 region has the DNA TGTGCCAGCAGCTTAGCGGCCGGACTGCCAACTGAAGCTTTCTTT. V is TRBV7-2 and J is TRBJ1-1; no reliable D call. Germline V gene lookup returns CDR1 SGHTA and CDR2 FQGNSA. The CDR3 has 15 residues. V lost 0 bases and J lost 5, with 13 bases in between.

This clone occurred a few times. V gene TRBV19 combines with J gene TRBJ2-1; the D gene is possibly TRBD2 (6 bases). The length of the CDR3 is 15 residues. CDR1 LNHDA and CDR2 SQIVND come from the germline V gene (reference sequence). Trimming removed 6 bases at V and 0 bases at J, with 12 bases between. The CDR3: CASSPSAYSYNEQFF. Written as DNA, the CDR3 is TGTGCCAGTAGCCCTAGCGCCTACTCCTACAATGAGCAGTTCTTC.

This clone was found once. The chain is built from TRBV4-1 and TRBJ1-4; tentatively, D is TRBD1 (6 bases). There are 14 residues in the CDR3. V dropped 5 bases and J dropped 5 bases, with 12 bases sitting between them. Germline CDR1 MGHRA, CDR2 YSYEKL. The CDR3 DNA reads as TGCGCCAGCAGCATACAGGGTCTCAATGAAAAACTGTTTTTT. Residues: CASSIQGLNEKLFF.

The CDR3 loop reads CASSPDRGIVGQFF. The CDR3 DNA reads TGTGCCAGCAGTCCCGACAGGGGCATCGTAGGGCAGTTCTTC. V and J are TRBV28 and TRBJ2-1, with 8 positions matching TRBD1. V was clipped by 5 bases and J by 12 bases; unmatched bases: 12. CDR1 and CDR2 (germline): MDHEN, SYDVKM. The CDR3 is made up of 14 amino acids.

In DNA, the CDR3 is TGTGCCAGCCGGACTGGGTACAATACGCAGTATTTT. This codes for CASRTGYNTQYF. The chain is built from TRBV30 and TRBJ2-3, with a weak D call TRBD2 (5 bases). Germline assignment: CDR1 GTSNPN and CDR2 SVGIG (reference sequence). Trimming pared 8 bases from V and 7 bases from J, leaving 16 bases between. The CDR3 runs to 12 residues.

This clone has just a few counts. V usage is TRBV9 and J usage is TRBJ2-7; D call uncertain. The CDR3 length is 15 residues. The V end was cut by 4 bases, the J end by 5 bases, with 19 bases between. Germline lookup yields CDR1 SGDLS and CDR2 YYNGEE. The CDR3 DNA reads as TGTGCCAGCAGCCCCCGGAGCGAGGAAGTCCACGAGCAGTACTTC. This encodes CASSPRSEEVHEQYF.

A few counts support this clone. The CDR3 here is CSVAGWNTEAFF. The DNA of the CDR3 is TGCAGCGTTGCTGGTTGGAACACTGAAGCTTTCTTT. This chain connects TRBV29-1 to TRBJ1-1; D is uncertain. The CDR3 length is 12 residues. Germline CDR1 SQVTM, CDR2 ANQGSEA. Trimming shortened V by 4 bases and J by 1 base, and 7 bases separated the two germline ends. Full variable domain (outside the CDR3, taken from reference TRBV29-1 and TRBJ1-1): SAVISQKPSRDICQRGTSLTIQCQVDSQVTMMFWYRQQPGQSLTLIATANQGSEATYESGFVIDKFPISRPNLTFSTLTVSNMSPEDSSIYLCSVAGWNTEAFFGQGTRLTVV.